This section outlines one T cell receptor (beta chain) sequence together with its context. Its specificity is not known. The sample contains more than one DNA sequence encoding this CDR3. The source of the sample is a study of shared clonotypes between healthy human individuals. General study findings and limits: Naive subsets, compared against memory subsets, generally had larger estimated richness values. Blood was the sole source, and tissue repertoires probably differ.

Trimming removed 1 base from V and 1 base from J, with 11 bases in between. The CDR3 is 15 amino acids. Per the germline V gene, CDR1 is SGHRS and CDR2 is YFSETQ. Once extracted for a subset, genomic DNA was divided evenly among several immunoSEQ plates. Profiling relied on immunoSEQ multiplex PCR, and the TCRdb table lists in-frame clones only, not all of them. The sample lists approximately 2.1 million clones, 85% to 95% occurring once. The J gene is TRBJ1-1, the V gene TRBV5-1, with D maybe TRBD1 (6 bases). The receptor comes from a man younger than 35 in good health. Some clones in this sample may be carry-over from other donors' samples. Sequencing input: naive CD4+ T cells from PBMCs. Subset defined: CD45RA+ positively selected. CDR3 DNA: TGCGCCAGCAGCTTGATGGTGACAGGGAACACTGAAGCTTTCTTT. Its translation: CASSLMVTGNTEAFF.